Listed here are 26 T cell receptor beta chains from one sample, sequenced in a study of shared clonotypes between healthy human individuals. The table came from immunoSEQ multiplex PCR; TCRdb's copy has only in-frame clones and leaves some out. The data hold 1 million to 1.3 million clones, with 75% to 80% observed a single time. Sample: memory CD4+ T cells from PBMCs. Subset reported: CD45RA-negative fraction. These receptors all stem from a man aged 18 to 29 in good health. Some clones in this sample may be carry-over from other donors' samples.

The chain links TRBV25-1 to TRBJ2-7; 8 bases map to TRBD1. Trimming at V came to 4 bases and at J to 0 bases, leaving 8 bases not matched to a gene. Germline CDR1 MGHDK, CDR2 SYGVNS. The CDR3 has 16 residues. CDR3 residues: CASSVGGQGSSYEQYF. CDR3 DNA sequence: TGTGCCAGCAGTGTGGGAGGACAGGGAAGCTCCTACGAGCAGTACTTC.

This chain joins TRBV5-4 and TRBJ2-2, with 7 bases matching TRBD2. J gave up 6 bases and V 4 bases, and 15 bases lay outside the gene matches. Per the germline V gene, CDR1 is SGHNT and CDR2 is YYREEE (reference sequence). CDR3 size: 17 residues. The CDR3 region has the DNA TGTGCCAGCAGCCCCCCGGACGGGGGGAACTTAGCCGGGGAGCTGTTTTTT. As protein: CASSPPDGGNLAGELFF.

The table lists this clone with a few counts. It may be a read error: a sequence one base away is much more abundant. The chain couples TRBV20-1 to TRBJ2-5; D is unclear. Germline-derived CDR1 and CDR2 are DFQATT and SNEGSKA (reference sequence). V was pared by 4 bases and J by 4 bases, with 4 bases between. The CDR3 runs to 10 residues. The CDR3 DNA follows: TGCAGTGCTATCGTAGAGACCCAGTACTTC. It specifies CSAIVETQYF.

The chain carries TRBV2 and TRBJ2-7; D remains unclear. Germline CDR1 SNHLY, CDR2 FYNNEI. The V gene lost 6 bases and the J gene lost 2 bases, with 14 bases spanning the gap. CDR3 size: 14 residues. The CDR3 bases are TGTGCCAGCAGCCACGGGTCTTCTCCCTACGAGCAGTACTTC. Its translation is CASSHGSSPYEQYF. Using reference TRBV2 and TRBJ2-7 for the parts outside the CDR3, the full variable domain is EPEVTQTPSHQVTQMGQEVILRCVPISNHLYFYWYRQILGQKVEFLVSFYNNEISEKSEIFDDQFSVERPDGSNFTLKIRSTKLEDSAMYFCASSHGSSPYEQYFGPGTRLTVT.

This chain connects TRBV7-3 to TRBJ2-1, with D tentatively TRBD2 (5 bases). V lost 3 bases to trimming and J lost 5 bases, with 11 bases between them. The CDR3 runs to 14 residues. Germline CDR1 and CDR2: SGHTA and FQGTGA. The CDR3: CASSFLAGDNEQFF. The CDR3 DNA reads TGTGCCAGCAGCTTCTTGGCGGGCGACAATGAGCAGTTCTTC.

This chain connects TRBV29-1 to TRBJ2-3; 7 bases fit TRBD1. V lost 6 bases, J lost 0 bases, and 3 bases stayed unmatched. This CDR3 contains 13 residues. CDR1 and CDR2 from the germline V gene are SQVTM and ANQGSEA. DNA of the CDR3: TGCAGCGTCCGGGACAGTAGCACAGATACGCAGTATTTT. This sequence encodes CSVRDSSTDTQYF.

J is TRBJ2-7 and V is TRBV6-5; a weak D match, TRBD2 (5 bases). Germline CDR1 reads MNHEY; CDR2 reads SVGAGI. This CDR3 comprises 15 residues. Trimming shortened V by 0 bases and J by 3 bases, and 12 bases separated the two germline ends. The CDR3, as DNA: TGTGCCAGCAGTTACTCGACTGGGAGAGGCTACGAGCAGTACTTC. This encodes CASSYSTGRGYEQYF.

The CDR3 here is CASNPTLAGNEQFF. CDR3 sequence (DNA): TGCGCCAGCAACCCGACCCTTGCGGGGAATGAGCAGTTCTTC. V is TRBV5-1 and J is TRBJ2-1; a weak D match, TRBD2 (6 bases). Germline V lookup: CDR1 SGHRS, CDR2 YFSETQ. The CDR3 consists of 14 residues. V lost 6 bases and J lost 7, with 17 bases in between. Complete variable domain (other parts from reference TRBV5-1 and TRBJ2-1): KAGVTQTPRYLIKTRGQQVTLSCSPISGHRSVSWYQQTPGQGLQFLFEYFSETQRNKGNFPGRFSGRQFSNSRSEMNVSTLELGDSALYLCASNPTLAGNEQFFGPGTRLTVL.

With respect to this clone: Other nucleotide sequences in the sample specify the same CDR3. V usage is TRBV2 and J usage is TRBJ2-5; D not certain. Germline CDR1 and CDR2: SNHLY and FYNNEI. The CDR3 totals 11 residues. Trimming cost V 3 bases and J 5 bases, with 4 bases left between them. CDR3: CASSDRETQYF. The CDR3 region has the DNA TGTGCCAGCAGTGATAGGGAGACCCAGTACTTC.

A word on this clone: This could be a read error, since a much larger clone is one nucleotide away. This CDR3 fails to terminate in the conserved phenylalanine or tryptophan, so it likely reflects a read error. The chain has TRBV5-4 and TRBJ2-3; perhaps TRBD2 as D (7 bases). The CDR3 extends over 13 amino acids. V lost 6 bases, J lost 3 bases, and 11 bases lay in between. Germline CDR1 is SGHNT and CDR2 is YYREEE (reference sequence). CDR3 nucleotides: TGTGCCAGCAAAGGGGGGGGAACAGATACGCAGTATCTT. This codes for CASKGGGTDTQYL.

The CDR3 sequence is CASGKGGGDTQYF. In DNA form, the CDR3 reads TGTGCCTCGGGGAAGGGAGGCGGGGATACGCAGTATTTT. The rearrangement uses TRBV19 and TRBJ2-3; D possibly corresponds to TRBD2 (6 bases). V dropped 11 bases and J dropped 6 bases, with 18 bases sitting between them. Germline values: CDR1 LNHDA, CDR2 SQIVND (reference sequence). The CDR3 is 13 amino acids.

The genes are TRBV7-2 and TRBJ1-2; D may be TRBD1 (5 bases). Trimming pared 5 bases from V and 4 bases from J, leaving 23 bases between. Per germline, CDR1 SGHTA and CDR2 FQGNSA. This CDR3 is 17 amino acids long. The CDR3 nucleotides read TGTGCCAGCAGCCCCGCAGCCTGGGCAGGGTCGGCCTATGGCTACACCTTC. It is translated as CASSPAAWAGSAYGYTF.

This clone has only one observation. The rearrangement links TRBV28 to TRBJ2-1; the D is unclear. Between the trimmed V and J ends, which lost 2 bases and 3 bases, there was a span of 11 bases. Germline assignment: CDR1 MDHEN and CDR2 SYDVKM. This CDR3 is 15 amino acids long. CDR3 in amino acids: CASSLVTASYNEQFF. The CDR3 DNA sequence: TGTGCCAGCAGTTTAGTGACGGCGAGCTACAATGAGCAGTTCTTC.

The V and J genes are TRBV7-9 and TRBJ2-5; TRBD1 matches at 8 bases. The V gene's germline CDR1 is SEHNR and CDR2 FQNEAQ (reference sequence). The V segment lost 3 bases and the J segment 5 bases; nucleotides outside the gene matches: 5. The CDR3 consists of 14 residues. CDR3 sequence (DNA): TGTGCCAGCAGCTTTGACAGGGGCGGGGAGACCCAGTACTTC. Translated, it gives CASSFDRGGETQYF.

The chain recombines TRBV15 with TRBJ1-5, with TRBD1 as a possible D gene (5 bases). Germline assignment: CDR1 LNHNV and CDR2 YYDKDF (reference sequence). CDR3 length equals 13 residues. The V and J ends lost 5 bases and 7 bases respectively, with 12 bases between them. The CDR3 region is CATSATGGQPQHF. CDR3 DNA sequence: TGTGCCACCAGCGCCACAGGAGGGCAGCCCCAGCATTTT.

The J gene is TRBJ2-1, the V gene TRBV10-3; 12 positions match TRBD2. This CDR3 is built from 18 residues. With 0 bases clipped from V and 4 bases from J, the junction kept 7 bases outside the gene matches. CDR1 is ENHRY, CDR2 SYGVKD, per germline. The CDR3 DNA reads as TGTGCCATCAGTGAGTCCCCGGGACTAGCGGGCTATTACAATGAGCAGTTCTTC. This codes for CAISESPGLAGYYNEQFF.

The rearrangement uses TRBV7-9 and TRBJ2-6; 7 bases agree with TRBD1. Germline CDR1 SEHNR, CDR2 FQNEAQ (reference sequence). The V segment lost 4 bases and the J segment 0 bases; nucleotides outside the gene matches: 3. The CDR3 spans 16 residues. The CDR3 sequence: CASSSTGISGANVLTF. CDR3 DNA: TGTGCCAGCAGCTCGACAGGGATCTCTGGGGCCAACGTCCTGACTTTC.

The rearrangement uses TRBV9 and TRBJ2-5; the D gene is possibly TRBD1 (6 bases). This CDR3 is built from 16 residues. Between the trimmed V and J ends, which lost 4 bases and 2 bases, there was a span of 18 bases. The germline CDR1 and CDR2 sequences are SGDLS and YYNGEE. This chain's CDR3 is CASSTGTNTPQETQYF. The CDR3 nucleotides are TGTGCCAGCAGCACAGGGACCAACACCCCTCAAGAGACCCAGTACTTC. Full variable domain (rest looked up from reference TRBV9 and TRBJ2-5): DSGVTQTPKHLITATGQRVTLRCSPRSGDLSVYWYQQSLDQGLQFLIQYYNGEERAKGNILERFSAQQFPDLHSELNLSSLELGDSALYFCASSTGTNTPQETQYFGPGTRLLVL.

CDR3 coding DNA: TGTGCCAGCAGTCCAAACAGCGCCCGAGAGGCTTTCTTT. It codes for CASSPNSAREAFF. The V and J genes are TRBV27 and TRBJ1-1; no clear D. The CDR3 has 13 amino acids. Germline CDR1 MNHEY, CDR2 SMNVEV (reference sequence). Trimming pared 5 bases from V and 11 bases from J, leaving 18 bases between.

The chain uses TRBV6-5 and TRBJ1-1; D is perhaps TRBD1 (5 bases). This CDR3 spans 14 amino acids. The V gene's germline CDR1 is MNHEY and CDR2 SVGAGI. The V and J ends lost 0 bases and 1 base respectively, with 6 bases between them. The CDR3: CASSYSDRNTEAFF. The CDR3 DNA is TGTGCCAGCAGTTACTCTGACAGGAACACTGAAGCTTTCTTT.

The chain has TRBV27 and TRBJ2-3; 8 positions agree with TRBD2. The CDR3 is made up of 16 amino acids. The germline gives CDR1 MNHEY, CDR2 SMNVEV (reference sequence). After removal of 5 bases from V and 3 bases from J, the junction contained 10 bases not matched to a gene. CDR3 sequence: CASSLLEREITDTQYF. CDR3 nucleotide sequence: TGTGCCAGCAGTCTCCTGGAGCGGGAGATAACAGATACGCAGTATTTT.

The gene calls are TRBV7-2 and TRBJ2-7; 9 bases line up with TRBD1. Per germline, CDR1 SGHTA and CDR2 FQGNSA. The CDR3 has 16 residues. V lost 5 bases, J lost 0 bases, and 8 bases stayed unmatched. CDR3 DNA sequence: TGTGCCAGCAGCCGAAGGACAGGGGCGTACTCCTACGAGCAGTACTTC. It is translated as CASSRRTGAYSYEQYF. The whole variable domain, remainder taken from reference TRBV7-2 and TRBJ2-7, is GAGVSQSPSNKVTEKGKDVELRCDPISGHTALYWYRQSLGQGLEFLIYFQGNSAPDKSGLPSDRFSAERTGGSVSTLTIQRTQQEDSAVYLCASSRRTGAYSYEQYFGPGTRLTVT.

This chain links TRBV2 with TRBJ2-7; D is ambiguous. This CDR3 region has 12 residues. From germline, CDR1 is SNHLY and CDR2 FYNNEI. V was pared by 2 bases and J by 3 bases, with 5 bases between. The CDR3 region is CASSENGYEQYF. The CDR3 coding sequence is TGTGCCAGCAGTGAAAACGGCTACGAGCAGTACTTC.

The V and J genes are TRBV6-5 and TRBJ1-1, with a possible D match to TRBD1 (5 bases). With 2 bases removed from V and 8 bases from J, the gap between germline ends came to 12 bases. CDR3 length: 13 residues. Germline CDR1 reads MNHEY; CDR2 reads SVGAGI. DNA of the CDR3: TGTGCCAGCAGTTACGTGAGGGGCGGGGAAGCTTTCTTT. Protein product: CASSYVRGGEAFF.

Worth noting for this clone: The same CDR3 arises from other DNA sequences in this sample as well. This chain links TRBV18 with TRBJ1-1, with D possibly matching TRBD1 (5 bases). CDR1 and CDR2 from the germline V gene are KGHSH and LQKENI. The CDR3 contains 14 residues. The V gene lost 3 bases and the J gene lost 2 bases, with 10 bases spanning the gap. CDR3 region: CASSPLRENTEAFF. The CDR3 DNA sequence: TGTGCCAGCTCACCCCTCAGGGAAAACACTGAAGCTTTCTTT.

The chain links TRBV7-2 to TRBJ2-5; possibly TRBD2 for D (6 bases). The CDR3 spans 11 residues. Trimming removed 1 base from V and 9 bases from J, with 6 bases in between. Germline V gene sequence: CDR1 SGHTA, CDR2 FQGNSA. The CDR3 sequence: CASSLGGAQYF. DNA of the CDR3: TGTGCCAGCAGCTTAGGGGGGGCCCAGTACTTC.